This T cell receptor beta chain was identified in a study of T-cell reconstitution after alpha-beta-depleted transplantation in children. Unique molecular identifiers were incorporated when the TCRbeta library was constructed. TCRdb reprocessed the PCR reads via MiXCR and lists one record per CDR3 protein. Of approximately 82,000 distinct CDR3 sequences in the sample, 15% to 20% were seen once. This clonotype was observed a handful of times. Antigen specificity is unknown. The CDR3 consists of 14 residues. Germline-derived CDR1 and CDR2 are SEHNR and FQNEAQ (reference sequence). The germline V and J ends were trimmed by 2 bases and 4 bases, with 9 bases remaining between them. Regarding the study as a whole: Expanded clones from the graft, numbering several hundred, reportedly supplied alpha-beta T cells about two months after transplant.

V and J are TRBV7-9 and TRBJ2-1; weak D call: TRBD2 (5 bases). This receptor was identified in a male patient aged 2 to 10 who had a stem cell transplant for acute lymphoblastic leukemia, so the T cells may come from the graft donor. The input for sequencing was PBMCs, mostly from graft donor cells, taken 360 days after TCRalphabeta/CD19-depleted stem cell transplant. As DNA, the CDR3 is TGTGCCAGCAGCTTAATGCGGAGGTACAATGAGCAGTTCTTC. This gives the protein CASSLMRRYNEQFF. Full variable domain (rest looked up from reference TRBV7-9 and TRBJ2-1): DTGVSQNPRHKITKRGQNVTFRCDPISEHNRLYWYRQTLGQGPEFLTYFQNEAQLEKSRLLSDRFSAERPKGSFSTLEIQRTEQGDSAMYLCASSLMRRYNEQFFGPGTRLTVL.